These T cell receptor beta chains were read from a single sample in a study of shared clonotypes between healthy human individuals. Sequencing used immunoSEQ multiplex PCR; TCRdb keeps in-frame clones, though not all of them. The data hold a few million clones, with roughly nine tenths observed a single time. What was sequenced was naive CD4+ T cells sorted from blood. These receptors were taken from a man aged 18 to 30 in good health. CDR3s include the opening cysteine and the closing phenylalanine or tryptophan. The order of the fields is clone size, J gene, V gene, D gene, CDR3 DNA, CDR3 protein. The D gene is left open where the match is weak. Some rows have no size entry. The others give once, few or many, or a class for an expanded clone.

clone_size: once; j_call: TRBJ2-1; v_call: TRBV10-1; d_call: TRBD2; cdr3_nt: TGCGCCAGCAGTTTAGCGGGAGCCACAAATGAGCAGTTCTTC; cdr3_aa: CASSLAGATNEQFF
clone_size: few; j_call: TRBJ1-1; v_call: TRBV6-5; d_call: NA; cdr3_nt: TGTGCCAGCAGTTACCAGGGGCTGGGCACTGAAGCTTTCTTT; cdr3_aa: CASSYQGLGTEAFF
clone_size: NA; j_call: TRBJ1-1; v_call: TRBV6-5; d_call: NA; cdr3_nt: TGTGCCAGCAGAGATACAGGGATGAACACTGAAGCTTTCTTT; cdr3_aa: CASRDTGMNTEAFF
clone_size: NA; j_call: TRBJ2-2; v_call: TRBV25-1; d_call: NA; cdr3_nt: TGTGCCAGCAGTGAGTCAGGGCGCACCGGGGAGCTGTTTTTT; cdr3_aa: CASSESGRTGELFF
clone_size: once; j_call: TRBJ2-5; v_call: TRBV5-1; d_call: TRBD2; cdr3_nt: TGCGCCAGCAGCTTGGCGGGACTAGCGGGACTGCAAGAGACCCAGTACTTC; cdr3_aa: CASSLAGLAGLQETQYF
clone_size: NA; j_call: TRBJ1-6; v_call: TRBV28; d_call: NA; cdr3_nt: TGTGCCAGCAGTTTCCCTCCTTCACCCCTCCACTTT; cdr3_aa: CASSFPPSPLHF
clone_size: NA; j_call: TRBJ1-2; v_call: TRBV10-3; d_call: NA; cdr3_nt: TGTGCCATCATGACAGATACCCTAACCTATGGCTACACCTTC; cdr3_aa: CAIMTDTLTYGYTF
clone_size: NA; j_call: TRBJ2-2; v_call: TRBV29-1; d_call: NA; cdr3_nt: TGCAGCGTTCAGGGACCACACGCCACCGGGGAGCTGTTTTTT; cdr3_aa: CSVQGPHATGELFF
clone_size: NA; j_call: TRBJ2-7; v_call: TRBV6-1; d_call: NA; cdr3_nt: TGTGCCAGCGGCCGGGACACAGCCTACGAGCAGTACTTC; cdr3_aa: CASGRDTAYEQYF
clone_size: NA; j_call: TRBJ2-1; v_call: TRBV5-4; d_call: TRBD2; cdr3_nt: TGTGCCAGCAGCCGGCCGGGACTAGCGGGAGTGAATGAGCAGTTCTTC; cdr3_aa: CASSRPGLAGVNEQFF
clone_size: NA; j_call: TRBJ2-1; v_call: TRBV9; d_call: NA; cdr3_nt: TGTGCCAGCAGCGTCAATCGCGGGACTTCCTACAATGAGCAGTTCTTC; cdr3_aa: CASSVNRGTSYNEQFF
clone_size: NA; j_call: TRBJ2-3; v_call: TRBV9; d_call: NA; cdr3_nt: TGTGCCAGCAGCCCGGGGGCAACAGATACGCAGTATTTT; cdr3_aa: CASSPGATDTQYF
clone_size: NA; j_call: TRBJ2-1; v_call: TRBV4-1; d_call: NA; cdr3_nt: TGCGCCAGCAGCCGCCTCAGGGACTACAATGAGCAGTTCTTC; cdr3_aa: CASSRLRDYNEQFF
clone_size: NA; j_call: TRBJ2-3; v_call: TRBV5-4; d_call: TRBD2; cdr3_nt: TGTGCCAGCAGCTCGCCGACTAGCGGGAGAGCCACAGATACGCAGTATTTT; cdr3_aa: CASSSPTSGRATDTQYF
clone_size: NA; j_call: TRBJ2-7; v_call: TRBV6-6; d_call: TRBD1; cdr3_nt: TGTGCCAGCAGAAGGACAGGGACCTACGAGCAGTACTTC; cdr3_aa: CASRRTGTYEQYF
clone_size: NA; j_call: TRBJ1-2; v_call: TRBV9; d_call: TRBD1; cdr3_nt: TGTGCCAGCAGCACAACCCCGGACAGGGATACCCATGGCTACACCTTC; cdr3_aa: CASSTTPDRDTHGYTF
clone_size: once; j_call: TRBJ2-7; v_call: TRBV2; d_call: TRBD1; cdr3_nt: TGTGCCAGCAGTGAATCAGGGACAGGAACCTACGAGCAGTACTTC; cdr3_aa: CASSESGTGTYEQYF
clone_size: NA; j_call: TRBJ2-7; v_call: TRBV5-1; d_call: TRBD1; cdr3_nt: TGCGCCAGCGCGCTTCGGACAGGGCCGGGCGAGCAGTACTTC; cdr3_aa: CASALRTGPGEQYF
clone_size: NA; j_call: TRBJ2-6; v_call: TRBV6-1; d_call: TRBD1; cdr3_nt: TGTGCCAGCAGTGCCGGGACAGTCTCTGGGGCCAACGTCCTGACTTTC; cdr3_aa: CASSAGTVSGANVLTF
clone_size: NA; j_call: TRBJ1-2; v_call: TRBV6-5; d_call: NA; cdr3_nt: TGTGCCAGTTCCAGGGGAGGAGGTGGCTACACCTTC; cdr3_aa: CASSRGGGGYTF